This entry concerns a single TCR beta chain. What it recognizes is unknown. These data belong to a study of cytomegalovirus exposure and HLA in healthy donors. Study results and caveats: A likely sequencing artifact accounted for one observed cluster of highly shared sequence variants. An apparent linkage of common viral pathogens to several of the most significant clusters emerged in a later analysis.

V was clipped by 1 base and J by 4 bases, with 7 bases between them. In germline, CDR1 is SQVTM, CDR2 ANQGSEA. The CDR3 covers 12 residues. Amplification used 60 Vbeta primers and 13 Jbeta primers. The method was immunoSEQ multiplex PCR; TCRdb's version includes in-frame clones alone and lacks a portion of them. In the table there are under 150,000 clones, around 69% of which are singletons. This donor had no CMV serostatus on record. The genes are TRBV29-1 and TRBJ1-1; the D is unclear. The TCR originated in a human donor in good health. The sample consisted of PBMCs. CDR3 bases: TGCAGCGTTGAAGTTAGTGTCACTGAAGCTTTCTTT. Protein: CSVEVSVTEAFF. Based on the CDR3 plus reference TRBV29-1 and TRBJ1-1, the full variable domain is SAVISQKPSRDICQRGTSLTIQCQVDSQVTMMFWYRQQPGQSLTLIATANQGSEATYESGFVIDKFPISRPNLTFSTLTVSNMSPEDSSIYLCSVEVSVTEAFFGQGTRLTVV.